This T cell receptor (beta chain) was sequenced during a study of OX40 agonist ivuxolimab in advanced cancers. Whole-study context: Dose-escalation patients' cancers were hepatocellular carcinoma, melanoma, renal cell or head and neck cancer.

Data came from immunoSEQ multiplex PCR; TCRdb stores just in-frame clones and leaves some out. Of 55,000 to 75,000 clones in the sample, about nine tenths were seen once. Autoimmune disease history or systemic immunosuppression excluded patients. As for this clone: Antigen: not known.

Looked up from germline, CDR1 is LNHDA and CDR2 is SQIVND (reference sequence). This CDR3 spans 14 amino acids. The V and J ends lost 9 bases and 2 bases respectively, with 14 bases between them. Study observations and caveats: CD4+ and CD8+ blood T cells expanded clonally by week 6 at 0.1 to 3.0 mg/kg.

This sequence was found in an adult with an advanced solid tumor such as melanoma, head and neck, liver or kidney cancer. The V and J genes are TRBV19 and TRBJ1-3; TRBD1 is a possible D gene (5 bases). The sample was CD4+ or CD8+ T cells sorted from blood, taken in a trial of the OX40 agonist ivuxolimab. The CDR3 DNA is TGTGCCAGCACGCAGGGTGCGGCTGGAAACACCATATATTTT. Protein product: CASTQGAAGNTIYF.